These 22 T cell receptor beta chains originate from one sample sequenced in a study of Ad26.COV2.S vaccination and SARS-CoV-2 variants. Clones were sequenced by immunoSEQ multiplex PCR, and TCRdb holds only the in-frame ones, with some missing. The table lists about 350,000 clones, about 89% of them singletons, with approximately 5% in the top ten. Regarding treatment: about 20 received Ad26.COV2.S at low or high dose, single or two shots; 5 received placebo; per-sample allocation not given. Specimens were obtained on day 63 following the first vaccine or placebo injection. The input for sequencing was peripheral blood, taken in a trial of Ad26.COV2.S vaccine versus placebo. These receptors were collected from a person between 18 and 60 years old who received the Ad26.COV2.S COVID-19 vaccine or a placebo.

The chain has TRBV9 and TRBJ2-1, with D perhaps matching TRBD2 (6 bases). V was shortened by 2 bases and J by 4 bases, with 10 bases between the two germline ends. CDR1 is SGDLS and CDR2 is YYNGEE in the germline V gene. CDR3 length: 14 residues. CDR3 in DNA: TGTGCCAGCAGCGTCAATAGCGGTTACAATGAGCAGTTCTTC. Its protein is CASSVNSGYNEQFF.

The chain links TRBV28 to TRBJ1-3, with unresolved D. Germline V CDR1 and CDR2: MDHEN, SYDVKM. The V gene lost 3 bases and the J gene lost 0 bases, with 12 bases spanning the gap. CDR3 length equals 16 residues. The CDR3 here is CASSFPQRTSGNTIYF. CDR3 sequence (DNA): TGTGCCAGCAGTTTCCCACAGCGGACCTCTGGAAACACCATATATTTT.

The gene calls are TRBV4-1 and TRBJ2-3; 16 positions agree with TRBD2. Trimming cost V 4 bases and J 4 bases; bases outside gene matches: 2. The CDR3 consists of 16 residues. CDR1 is MGHRA and CDR2 is YSYEKL in the germline V gene. CDR3 in DNA: TGCGCCAGCAGCCCGGGACTAGCGGGAGGGTCAGATACGCAGTATTTT. The encoded protein is CASSPGLAGGSDTQYF.

The chain is built from TRBV5-1 and TRBJ2-7, with 8 bases lining up with TRBD1. The CDR3 is 16 residues long. Germline-derived CDR1 and CDR2 are SGHRS and YFSETQ. J was trimmed by 2 bases and V by 0 bases; bases with no gene match: 7. The CDR3 reads CASSLDQGAATYEQYF. The CDR3 DNA follows: TGCGCCAGCAGCTTGGACCAGGGGGCCGCTACCTACGAGCAGTACTTC.

V is TRBV7-6 and J is TRBJ1-5; TRBD1 might be the D (5 bases). The CDR3 sequence is 14 residues long. V lost 1 base and J 4 bases, leaving 8 bases between the germline ends. The V gene's germline CDR1 is SGHVS and CDR2 FNYEAQ. For the CDR3, the DNA is TGTGCCAGCAGCTTAGGGCAGGGAAATCAGCCCCAGCATTTT. Translation: CASSLGQGNQPQHF.

This clone showed up just a few times. This chain joins TRBV2 and TRBJ2-7, with 10 bases lining up with TRBD1. CDR1 is SNHLY, CDR2 FYNNEI, per germline. This CDR3 is built from 16 residues. Trimming removed 6 bases from V and 3 bases from J; junction bases left unmatched: 11. CDR3 protein: CASRMGRDRGDYEQYF. The CDR3 bases are TGTGCCAGCAGGATGGGTAGGGACAGGGGCGACTACGAGCAGTACTTC.

J is TRBJ1-2 and V is TRBV13, with D tentatively TRBD1 (6 bases). Trimming cost V 11 bases and J 6 bases, with 10 bases left between them. CDR1 is PRHDT, CDR2 FYEKMQ, per germline (reference sequence). There are 10 residues in the CDR3. The CDR3 bases are TGTGCCTTTCGGACAGATGGCTACACCTTC. It is translated as CAFRTDGYTF.

The CDR3 bases are TGTGCCAGCAGCTTTTTAGCGGGGGGGCCCCATGAGCAGTTCTTC. Translation gives CASSFLAGGPHEQFF. This chain links TRBV5-6 with TRBJ2-1; 11 nucleotides match TRBD2. CDR3 length: 15 amino acids. The J segment lost 8 bases and the V segment lost 2 bases, leaving 6 bases of the junction unmatched. CDR1 SGHDT and CDR2 YYEEEE come from the germline V gene.

The V and J genes are TRBV29-1 and TRBJ2-1, with 7 bases identical to TRBD2. Trimming took 3 bases from V and 1 from J; bases not matched to a gene: 3. The CDR3 sequence is 14 residues long. The V gene's germline CDR1 is SQVTM and CDR2 ANQGSEA. In nucleotides, the CDR3 is TGCAGCGTTGAGGGTAGCGGGTCCTACAATGAGCAGTTCTTC. It translates to CSVEGSGSYNEQFF.

This sequence joins TRBV7-2 and TRBJ1-1; possibly TRBD1 for D (6 bases). V was shortened by 1 base and J by 4 bases, with 16 bases between the two germline ends. CDR1 and CDR2 (germline): SGHTA, FQGNSA. The CDR3 spans 16 residues. The CDR3 DNA follows: TGTGCCAGCAGCTTAGGATCGAGGACAGCGATCACTGAAGCTTTCTTT. Translation gives CASSLGSRTAITEAFF.

The rearrangement links TRBV28 to TRBJ1-6; 9 bases are a match to TRBD1. V shed 1 base, J shed 11 bases, and the junction held 6 bases outside the gene matches. The CDR3 has 15 amino acids. Germline loops: CDR1 MDHEN, CDR2 SYDVKM. CDR3 in amino acids: CASSLSRQGGAPLHF. The CDR3 coding sequence is TGTGCCAGCAGTTTATCCCGACAGGGGGGCGCACCCCTCCACTTT.

The rearrangement links TRBV18 to TRBJ1-3; no firm D call. Germline-derived CDR1 and CDR2 are KGHSH and LQKENI. CDR3 size: 17 residues. Trimming removed 4 bases from V and 2 bases from J, with 18 bases in between. The CDR3 loop is CASSRSDGARPGNTIYF. For the CDR3, the DNA is TGTGCCAGCTCACGCTCGGACGGAGCTCGCCCTGGAAACACCATATATTTT.

This chain connects TRBV5-5 to TRBJ2-1; D tentatively reads TRBD1 or TRBD2 (5 bases each). This CDR3 has 16 residues. The germline V and J ends were trimmed by 4 bases and 7 bases, with 21 bases remaining between them. Germline assignment: CDR1 SGHKS and CDR2 YYEKEE (reference sequence). CDR3: CASSLSPGRWENEQFF. The DNA for the CDR3 is TGTGCCAGCAGCCTCTCCCCGGGGCGCTGGGAAAATGAGCAGTTCTTC. The full variable domain, its missing parts supplied by reference TRBV5-5 and TRBJ2-1, is DAGVTQSPTHLIKTRGQQVTLRCSPISGHKSVSWYQQVLGQGPQFIFQYYEKEERGRGNFPDRFSARQFPNYSSELNVNALLLGDSALYLCASSLSPGRWENEQFFGPGTRLTVL.

The rearrangement joins TRBV24-1 to TRBJ1-2; possible D gene TRBD1, 5 bases. V lost 5 bases, J lost 8 bases, and 14 bases lay in between. The CDR3 is made up of 13 amino acids. Per the germline V gene, CDR1 is KGHDR and CDR2 is SFDVKD. DNA of the CDR3: TGTGCCACCAGTGGGGGGGGAGTAGGAGGCTACACCTTC. Amino acid sequence: CATSGGGVGGYTF.

The CDR3 DNA reads TGTGCCAGTAGTATAGTCCCGGGATCCTACAATGAGCAGTTCTTC. This encodes CASSIVPGSYNEQFF. The V and J genes are TRBV19 and TRBJ2-1, with D possibly being TRBD2 (5 bases). The V end was cut by 1 base, the J end by 1 base, with 8 bases between. The CDR3 is made up of 15 amino acids. CDR1 and CDR2 from the germline V gene are LNHDA and SQIVND (reference sequence).

This chain uses TRBV5-8 with TRBJ1-2; a weak D match, TRBD1 (5 bases). The CDR3 contains 13 residues. Looked up from germline, CDR1 is SGHTS and CDR2 is YDEGEE. V dropped 2 bases and J dropped 4 bases, with 9 bases sitting between them. CDR3 DNA sequence: TGTGCCAGCAGCTTTGCCAGGGCCTATGGCTACACCTTC. This codes for CASSFARAYGYTF.

The chain recombines TRBV30 with TRBJ1-2; possibly TRBD1 for D (5 bases). Trimming took 2 bases from V and 2 from J, leaving 9 bases between them. Germline V lookup: CDR1 GTSNPN, CDR2 SVGIG (reference sequence). This CDR3 comprises 13 residues. CDR3 bases: TGTGCCTGGAGTTCGGGGGACAACTATGGCTACACCTTC. Amino acid sequence: CAWSSGDNYGYTF.

In the case of this clone: At the DNA level, this CDR3 is encoded by other sequences in the same sample as well. This chain links TRBV19 with TRBJ2-7; D is possibly TRBD1 (6 bases). V was trimmed by 5 bases and J by 0 bases, leaving 11 bases between them. The CDR3 is 14 residues long. Looked up from germline, CDR1 is LNHDA and CDR2 is SQIVND (reference sequence). The CDR3 DNA reads as TGTGCCAGTAGTCGGCAGGGGAGCTCCTACGAGCAGTACTTC. Its protein is CASSRQGSSYEQYF.

The rearrangement uses TRBV10-3 and TRBJ2-1, with 10 bases identical to TRBD1. The ends lost 6 bases at V and 2 bases at J; junction bases unmatched: 7. Germline CDR1 reads ENHRY; CDR2 reads SYGVKD. CDR3 length: 16 amino acids. The CDR3 reads CAISSGQGLPYNEQFF. Written as DNA, the CDR3 is TGTGCCATCAGCTCGGGACAGGGGTTACCCTACAATGAGCAGTTCTTC.

This clone appeared a single time. V gene TRBV12-3 or TRBV12-4 combines with J gene TRBJ2-1, with unresolved D. With 6 bases removed from V and 5 bases from J, the gap between germline ends came to 8 bases. The CDR3 consists of 12 residues. In DNA, the CDR3 is TGTGCCAGCAGGAGAACAGACAATGAGCAGTTCTTC. This encodes CASRRTDNEQFF.

The rearrangement uses TRBV19 and TRBJ2-2, with 15 bases identical to TRBD2. The CDR3 is 18 residues long. The J segment lost 5 bases and the V segment lost 5 bases, leaving 9 bases of the junction unmatched. The germline CDR1 and CDR2 sequences are LNHDA and SQIVND (reference sequence). CDR3 sequence: CASSPRTSGRAVTGELFF. DNA for the CDR3: TGTGCCAGTAGTCCGCGGACTAGCGGGAGGGCCGTAACCGGGGAGCTGTTTTTT.

The V and J genes are TRBV19 and TRBJ1-4, with TRBD1 matching over 8 bases. The CDR3 loop spans 14 amino acids. The V and J ends lost 5 bases and 10 bases, in that order; junction bases with no gene match: 9. Looked up from germline, CDR1 is LNHDA and CDR2 is SQIVND (reference sequence). CDR3 coding DNA: TGTGCCAGTAGTCCCACTGGACAGGGCGGAAAACTGTTTTTT. Protein product: CASSPTGQGGKLFF.